Here is one T cell receptor beta chain with its context. The record originates from a study of CD8 T cells in Susac syndrome. Random hexamers were used to reverse transcribe an amount of roughly 0.5 to 1 ug RNA. TCRdb reprocessed the immunoSEQ multiplex PCR reads via MiXCR and lists one record per CDR3 protein. The data contain 170,000 or so distinct CDR3 sequences, around 94% of them singletons. Germline CDR1 and CDR2: KGHSH and LQKENI. The V segment lost 2 bases and the J segment 5 bases; nucleotides outside the gene matches: 8. CDR3 length: 16 residues. The sequencing input was CD4+ T cells from PBMCs. The chain employs TRBV18 and TRBJ2-5, with 10 positions matching TRBD2. The clonotype originates from a human donor with Susac syndrome. The CDR3 reads CASSPVTSGRYETQYF. CDR3 nucleotides: TGTGCCAGCTCACCAGTGACTAGCGGGCGCTACGAGACCCAGTACTTC. The complete variable domain, with remaining parts taken from reference TRBV18 and TRBJ2-5, reads NAGVMQNPRHLVRRRGQEARLRCSPMKGHSHVYWYRQLPEEGLKFMVYLQKENIIDESGMPKERFSAEFPKEGPSILRIQQVVRGDSAAYFCASSPVTSGRYETQYFGPGTRLLVL.